This T cell receptor beta chain was identified during a study of blood T cell repertoires in COVID-19. Study summary: Whether acute or convalescent, the COVID-19 samples came from the United States, Italy and Spain. Sources were T cells, B-cell-depleted T cells, or PBMCs; the material itself was cDNA or gDNA.

The CDR3 runs to 14 residues. As originally analysed: Estimated nucleated cell counts came from reference gene primer amplification. TCRdb keeps only in-frame clones here, not all; method: immunoSEQ multiplex PCR. The DNA was the basis for D and trimming; V, J and clone size are from that table. The sample yields some 150,000 clones, 70% to 90% seen once. This chain uses TRBV21-1 with TRBJ1-5; the D call TRBD1 from the table was never checked on the DNA. TRBV21-1 counts as a pseudogene. The clonotype was recovered from a woman aged 40 to 50 with active or convalescent COVID-19. The specimen was peripheral blood. CDR3: CASSKSGYNQPQHF. Written as DNA, the CDR3 is TGTGCCAGCAGCAAATCAGGGTATAACCAGCCCCAGCATTTT.